A single sample gave rise to the 32 T cell receptor beta chains below, sequenced in a study of patients and donors after allogeneic stem cell transplantation. TCRdb reprocessed the RT-PCR reads via MiXCR and lists one record per CDR3 protein. Counted here are fewer than 180,000 distinct CDR3 sequences, approximately 35% occurring once; the ten biggest clones make up 40% to 55%. The sequencing sample was made of blood, either unsorted or a sorted T cell fraction (not recorded which). These receptors were taken from a human donor who was either an allogeneic HSCT recipient or a stem cell or donor lymphocyte infusion donor (not recorded which). It is not recorded whose cells these are; they may come from a transplant donor.

The chain links TRBV27 to TRBJ1-2; 10 bases map to TRBD1. This CDR3 is built from 16 residues. Germline V gene sequence: CDR1 MNHEY, CDR2 SMNVEV (reference sequence). Unmatched junction bases numbered 10, after V lost 6 bases and J lost 3 bases. CDR3 in amino acids: CASRSWTGGVDYGYTF. CDR3 nucleotide sequence: TGTGCCAGCAGATCCTGGACAGGGGGAGTTGACTATGGCTACACCTTC.

This clonotype was seen a few times. The chain links TRBV2 to TRBJ2-7, with TRBD2 as a possible D gene (5 bases). Trimming removed 4 bases at V and 4 bases at J, with 8 bases between. The germline CDR1 and CDR2 sequences are SNHLY and FYNNEI. The CDR3 loop spans 12 amino acids. This CDR3 reads CASSVEGYEQYV. The CDR3 bases are TGTGCCAGCAGTGTAGAGGGTTACGAGCAGTACGTC.

The V gene is TRBV20-1, the J gene TRBJ1-1, with 7 bases that match TRBD1. Germline assignment: CDR1 DFQATT and CDR2 SNEGSKA (reference sequence). The CDR3 runs 12 residues. V dropped 4 bases and J dropped 7; count of bases not matched to a gene: 6. CDR3 nucleotides: TGCAGTGCTACGGAGACAGGGTTTGAAGCTTTCTTT. Its protein product is CSATETGFEAFF.

The chain is built from TRBV12-3 or TRBV12-4 and TRBJ2-2; TRBD1 or TRBD2 may be the D gene (6 bases each). The CDR3 sequence is 14 residues long. Trimming pared 5 bases from V and 5 bases from J, leaving 12 bases between. CDR3 residues: CASSPQGRTGELFF. The DNA for the CDR3 is TGTGCCAGCAGTCCCCAGGGGAGGACCGGGGAGCTGTTTTTT.

V usage is TRBV5-1 and J usage is TRBJ2-3; 13 positions agree with TRBD2. The CDR3 runs 19 residues. Germline CDR1 is SGHRS and CDR2 is YFSETQ. The trim removed 4 bases at V and 2 bases at J, leaving 13 bases unmatched. CDR3 DNA: TGCGCCAGCAGCCGCGGACTAGCGGGGGTCACAGGGCACACAGATACGCAGTATTTT. Protein product: CASSRGLAGVTGHTDTQYF.

V is TRBV20-1 and J is TRBJ1-1; D is unclear. Germline CDR1 is DFQATT and CDR2 is SNEGSKA (reference sequence). This CDR3 spans 13 amino acids. The V end lost 5 bases, the J end lost 0 bases, and 10 bases lay between the germline ends. As DNA, the CDR3 is TGCAGTGCTCCTGGACCGATGAACACTGAAGCTTTCTTT. Translating gives CSAPGPMNTEAFF.

This chain links TRBV29-1 with TRBJ2-3; 10 bases map to TRBD1. Germline-derived CDR1 and CDR2 are SQVTM and ANQGSEA. The CDR3 covers 15 residues. Trimming removed 5 bases from V and 5 bases from J; junction bases left unmatched: 10. The CDR3 reads CSVRPDRGLGDTQYF. CDR3 coding DNA: TGCAGCGTTCGACCCGACAGGGGGCTGGGAGATACGCAGTATTTT.

In this sample, this clonotype turned up a few times. V usage is TRBV25-1 and J usage is TRBJ1-1; 8 nucleotides align to TRBD1. The CDR3 consists of 14 residues. Trimming at V came to 5 bases and at J to 0 bases, leaving 2 bases not matched to a gene. Germline V gene data show CDR1 as MGHDK and CDR2 as SYGVNS. This chain's CDR3 is CASSRTGLNTEAFF. The CDR3 region has the DNA TGTGCCAGCAGTCGGACAGGGTTGAACACTGAAGCTTTCTTT. Filled out from reference TRBV25-1 and TRBJ1-1, the complete variable domain reads EADIYQTPRYLVIGTGKKITLECSQTMGHDKMYWYQQDPGMELHLIHYSYGVNSTEKGDLSSESTVSRIRTEHFPLTLESARPSHTSQYLCASSRTGLNTEAFFGQGTRLTVV.

The rearrangement joins TRBV12-3 or TRBV12-4 to TRBJ2-2; the D is unclear. Trimming took off 4 bases at V and 6 bases at J, with 9 bases between the two ends. CDR3 length: 13 amino acids. In DNA, the CDR3 is TGTGCCAGCAGTTCCTTTATTCCCGGGGAGCTGTTTTTT. Encoded protein: CASSSFIPGELFF.

The CDR3 spells CASSQDLMGTEAFF. CDR3 coding DNA: TGTGCCAGCAGCCAAGATCTAATGGGCACTGAAGCTTTCTTT. The V call is TRBV3-1, the J call TRBJ1-1, with unresolved D. The CDR3 sequence is 14 residues long. Trimming removed 0 bases at V and 4 bases at J, with 9 bases between. Germline V gene lookup returns CDR1 LGHDT and CDR2 YNNKEL (reference sequence).

This chain uses TRBV12-3 or TRBV12-4 with TRBJ2-1, with TRBD1 matching 8 bases. This CDR3 region has 15 residues. V was clipped by 3 bases and J by 4 bases; unmatched bases: 5. The DNA of the CDR3 is TGTGCCAGCAGTTTCGGACAGGGTTTGTACAATGAGCAGTTCTTC. The encoded protein is CASSFGQGLYNEQFF.

This clonotype appeared a single time. This chain uses TRBV29-1 with TRBJ2-2, with D perhaps TRBD2 (5 bases). Trimming left V 2 bases short and J 6 bases short, with 10 bases between. This CDR3 has 13 residues. Looked up from germline, CDR1 is SQVTM and CDR2 is ANQGSEA. CDR3 DNA sequence: TGCAGCGTTGAACGGACTCCTTCCGGGGAGCTGTTTTTT. Amino acid sequence: CSVERTPSGELFF.

This clonotype was detected a few times. In DNA form, the CDR3 reads TGTGCAAGTCGCCCCTGCCGGCCCTCCAATCAGCCCCAGCATTTT. It specifies CASRPCRPSNQPQHF. The chain employs TRBV12-2 and TRBJ1-5. TRBV12-2 is listed as a pseudogene. The CDR3 is made up of 15 amino acids.

In this sample, this clonotype turned up a few times. V is TRBV3-1 and J is TRBJ2-7; D might be TRBD2 (7 bases). This CDR3 comprises 14 residues. V was clipped by 4 bases and J by 3 bases, with 13 bases between them. The germline V gene encodes CDR1 LGHDT and CDR2 YNNKEL (reference sequence). The CDR3 loop is CASSPGGGLYEQYF. The CDR3 DNA reads TGTGCCAGCAGCCCTGGGGGGGGCCTCTACGAGCAGTACTTC.

The chain employs TRBV6-5 and TRBJ1-3; 7 bases fit TRBD1. The germline CDR1 and CDR2 sequences are MNHEY and SVGAGI. This CDR3 has 13 amino acids. V dropped 5 bases and J dropped 7; count of bases not matched to a gene: 5. The CDR3 sequence is CASSQTGSNTIYF. CDR3 bases: TGTGCCAGCAGTCAGACAGGGAGTAACACCATATATTTT.

The chain carries TRBV5-1 and TRBJ2-1; D is uncertain. This CDR3 is 15 amino acids long. Trimming shortened V by 4 bases and J by 0 bases, and 11 bases separated the two germline ends. CDR1 is SGHRS and CDR2 is YFSETQ in the germline V gene. The CDR3: CASSPGLSSYNEQFF. Written as DNA, the CDR3 is TGCGCCAGCAGCCCGGGCCTGAGCTCCTACAATGAGCAGTTCTTC. The full variable domain, with the rest looked up from reference TRBV5-1 and TRBJ2-1, is KAGVTQTPRYLIKTRGQQVTLSCSPISGHRSVSWYQQTPGQGLQFLFEYFSETQRNKGNFPGRFSGRQFSNSRSEMNVSTLELGDSALYLCASSPGLSSYNEQFFGPGTRLTVL.

A few counts support this clonotype. The chain carries TRBV6-5 and TRBJ2-5; TRBD2 matches 10 bases. Looked up from germline, CDR1 is MNHEY and CDR2 is SVGAGI. This CDR3 comprises 16 residues. J was trimmed by 2 bases and V by 5 bases; bases with no gene match: 8. The CDR3 protein is CASSLAGALFQETQYF. CDR3 DNA sequence: TGTGCCAGCAGTCTAGCGGGGGCCCTTTTTCAAGAGACCCAGTACTTC.

The chain couples TRBV5-1 to TRBJ1-6; D gene uncertain. V was trimmed by 4 bases and J by 3 bases, leaving 11 bases between them. Germline V gives CDR1 SGHRS, CDR2 YFSETQ. The CDR3 spans 15 residues. CDR3 sequence: CASSIGEGYNSPLHF. The CDR3 DNA follows: TGCGCCAGCAGCATCGGAGAAGGCTATAATTCACCCCTCCACTTT.

This clonotype has more than one count but fewer than ten. The CDR3 region is CASSQVWGRPYQPQHF. The CDR3 region has the DNA TGTGCCAGCAGCCAAGTATGGGGGCGACCTTATCAGCCCCAGCATTTT. The V and J genes are TRBV4-2 and TRBJ1-5; possible D gene TRBD1, 6 bases. The germline CDR1 and CDR2 sequences are LGHNA and YNFKEQ. CDR3 length: 16 amino acids. Trimming took off 1 base at V and 5 bases at J, with 15 bases between the two ends.

In its sample, this clonotype was seen a few times. The rearrangement links TRBV18 to TRBJ1-5; the D is unclear. The CDR3 totals 15 residues. Germline V gene lookup returns CDR1 KGHSH and CDR2 LQKENI. With 2 bases removed from V and 1 base from J, the gap between germline ends came to 9 bases. CDR3 region: CASSPVALSNQPQHF. The DNA for the CDR3 is TGTGCCAGCTCACCAGTGGCTCTAAGCAATCAGCCCCAGCATTTT.

The chain recombines TRBV18 with TRBJ2-2, with unresolved D. Trimming shortened V by 3 bases and J by 3 bases, and 11 bases separated the two germline ends. This CDR3 is 15 amino acids long. Looked up from germline, CDR1 is KGHSH and CDR2 is LQKENI. This chain's CDR3 is CASSPQRRDTGELFF. The CDR3 bases are TGTGCCAGCTCACCCCAACGTCGGGACACCGGGGAGCTGTTTTTT.

This clonotype was counted once. This rearrangement joins TRBV6-5 to TRBJ2-2; 7 positions agree with TRBD1. CDR3 length equals 14 residues. V shed 10 bases, J shed 6 bases, and the junction held 11 bases outside the gene matches. The germline CDR1 and CDR2 sequences are MNHEY and SVGAGI. The DNA of the CDR3 is TGTGCCACCCGGGACAGAAGATACGCCGGGGAGCTGTTTTTT. Amino acids: CATRDRRYAGELFF.

This clonotype was seen only a few times. V gene TRBV29-1 combines with J gene TRBJ1-3; maybe TRBD1 (5 bases). Deletions cut 6 bases from V and 0 bases from J, with 9 bases between. The V gene's germline CDR1 is SQVTM and CDR2 ANQGSEA. The CDR3 has 13 residues. The CDR3 DNA sequence: TGCAGCGTCCATCAGGGCTCTGGAAACACCATATATTTT. This sequence encodes CSVHQGSGNTIYF.

This clonotype has just a few counts. The chain couples TRBV20-1 to TRBJ1-1, with 8 nucleotides matching TRBD1. J gave up 1 base and V 3 bases, and 4 bases lay outside the gene matches. The CDR3 has 14 amino acids. Germline V gene sequence: CDR1 DFQATT, CDR2 SNEGSKA (reference sequence). The CDR3: CSASAGGANTEAFF. The CDR3 DNA is TGCAGTGCTAGCGCAGGGGGCGCGAACACTGAAGCTTTCTTT.

The gene calls are TRBV12-3 or TRBV12-4 and TRBJ2-7; 11 positions agree with TRBD2. With V trimmed by 3 bases and J by 0 bases, 4 bases remained unmatched. This CDR3 has 16 amino acids. The CDR3 nucleotides are TGTGCCAGCAGTTTGACTAGCGGGGCGTCCTCCTACGAGCAGTACTTC. It translates to CASSLTSGASSYEQYF.

Only a few counts were recorded for this clonotype. This sequence joins TRBV6-5 and TRBJ1-6; D not resolved. This CDR3 has 12 residues. Trimming pared 7 bases from V and 10 bases from J, leaving 11 bases between. Germline CDR1 and CDR2: MNHEY and SVGAGI. CDR3 loop: CASKGVYSPLHF. In DNA, the CDR3 is TGTGCCAGCAAGGGAGTTTACTCACCCCTCCACTTT.

The sample holds a few counts of this clonotype. The rearrangement joins TRBV3-1 to TRBJ2-6; D is tentatively TRBD1 or TRBD2 (5 bases each). The V gene's germline CDR1 is LGHDT and CDR2 YNNKEL (reference sequence). This CDR3 contains 17 residues. V gave up 0 bases and J gave up 1 base, with 10 bases separating them. The CDR3: CASSQEVRGSGANVLTF. CDR3 coding DNA: TGTGCCAGCAGCCAAGAGGTGAGGGGTTCTGGGGCCAACGTCCTGACTTTC.

This clonotype appeared a single time. This chain links TRBV29-1 with TRBJ1-5; 8 nucleotides match TRBD1. This CDR3 comprises 14 residues. Germline CDR1 SQVTM, CDR2 ANQGSEA. V dropped 3 bases and J dropped 7; count of bases not matched to a gene: 8. As DNA, the CDR3 is TGCAGCGTTGAGGAACAGGGGGTCGGGCAGCCCCAGCATTTT. The encoded protein is CSVEEQGVGQPQHF.

The rearrangement links TRBV6-5 to TRBJ1-2; TRBD1 matches at 7 bases. The germline V gene has CDR1 MNHEY and CDR2 SVGAGI. The junction had 10 bases not matched to a gene; V was cut back by 5 bases and J by 4 bases. CDR3 length: 15 amino acids. The CDR3 region is CASSDHRGFSYGYTF. Written as DNA, the CDR3 is TGTGCCAGCAGTGACCACAGGGGATTTAGCTATGGCTACACCTTC.

This clonotype was detected many times. J is TRBJ1-1 and V is TRBV11-2, with unresolved D. Germline CDR1 is SGHAT and CDR2 is FQNNGV. This CDR3 has 15 amino acids. Trimming removed 5 bases from V and 5 bases from J, with 18 bases in between. CDR3 amino acids: CASSPRRELVTEAFF. The CDR3 DNA is TGTGCCAGCAGCCCCCGTAGGGAGTTGGTTACTGAAGCTTTCTTT.

The gene calls are TRBV5-1 and TRBJ2-5; TRBD2 agrees at 7 bases. The CDR3 runs to 17 residues. Germline lookup yields CDR1 SGHRS and CDR2 YFSETQ. Trimming took 4 bases from V and 0 from J; bases not matched to a gene: 12. The CDR3 protein is CASSLASGGLYQETQYF. CDR3 sequence (DNA): TGCGCCAGCAGCCTCGCTAGCGGTGGGTTGTACCAAGAGACCCAGTACTTC.

The chain couples TRBV12-3 or TRBV12-4 to TRBJ2-3; 7 bases are shared with TRBD2. This CDR3 comprises 17 residues. The V and J ends lost 6 bases and 2 bases, in that order; junction bases with no gene match: 14. This CDR3 reads CASSTPNGGGATDTQYF. CDR3 coding DNA: TGTGCCAGCAGCACCCCTAATGGCGGGGGAGCCACAGATACGCAGTATTTT.